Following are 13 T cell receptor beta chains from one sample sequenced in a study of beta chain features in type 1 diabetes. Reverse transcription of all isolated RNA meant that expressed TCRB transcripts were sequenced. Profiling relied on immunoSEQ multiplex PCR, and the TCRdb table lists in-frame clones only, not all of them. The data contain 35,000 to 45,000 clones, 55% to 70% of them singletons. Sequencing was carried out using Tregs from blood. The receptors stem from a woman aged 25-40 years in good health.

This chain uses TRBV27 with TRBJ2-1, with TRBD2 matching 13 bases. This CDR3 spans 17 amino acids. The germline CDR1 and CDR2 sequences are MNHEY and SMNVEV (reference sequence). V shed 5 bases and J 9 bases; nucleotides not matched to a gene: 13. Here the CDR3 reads CASSPGTSGAASSEQFF. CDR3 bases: TGTGCCAGCAGTCCCGGGACTAGCGGGGCCGCGAGTAGTGAGCAGTTCTTC.

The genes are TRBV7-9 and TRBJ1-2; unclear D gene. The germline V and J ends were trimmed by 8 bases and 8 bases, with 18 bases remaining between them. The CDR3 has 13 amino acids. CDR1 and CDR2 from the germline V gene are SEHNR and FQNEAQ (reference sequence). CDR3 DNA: TGTGCCAGCTCCGGCGGAGGGTCTAGCGGCTACACCTTC. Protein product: CASSGGGSSGYTF.

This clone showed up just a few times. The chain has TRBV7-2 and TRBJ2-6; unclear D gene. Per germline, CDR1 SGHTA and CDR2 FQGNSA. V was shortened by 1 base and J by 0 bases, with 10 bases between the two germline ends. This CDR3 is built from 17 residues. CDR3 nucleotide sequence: TGTGCCAGCAGCTTAGAGGCAGGCCGCTCTGGGGCCAACGTCCTGACTTTC. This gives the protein CASSLEAGRSGANVLTF.

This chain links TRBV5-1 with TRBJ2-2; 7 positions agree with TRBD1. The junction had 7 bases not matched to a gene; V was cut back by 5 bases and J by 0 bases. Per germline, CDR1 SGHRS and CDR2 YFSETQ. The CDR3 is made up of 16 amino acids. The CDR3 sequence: CASRKPGQSNTGELFF. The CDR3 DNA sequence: TGCGCCAGCAGAAAACCGGGACAGTCGAACACCGGGGAGCTGTTTTTT.

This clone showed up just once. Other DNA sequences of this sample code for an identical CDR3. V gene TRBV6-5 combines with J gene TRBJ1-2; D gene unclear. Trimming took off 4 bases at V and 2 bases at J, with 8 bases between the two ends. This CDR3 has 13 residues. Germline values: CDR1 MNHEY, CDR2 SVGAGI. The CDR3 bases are TGTGCCAGCAGTTTTACAGTAAACTATGGCTACACCTTC. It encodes CASSFTVNYGYTF.

The CDR3 DNA is TGCAGCGTACCACGGACAGGCGCGAACACTGAAGCTTTCTTT. It encodes CSVPRTGANTEAFF. The chain couples TRBV29-1 to TRBJ1-1; 7 positions agree with TRBD1. The CDR3 covers 14 residues. V lost 6 bases and J lost 1; bases outside the gene matches: 8. Germline V gives CDR1 SQVTM, CDR2 ANQGSEA.

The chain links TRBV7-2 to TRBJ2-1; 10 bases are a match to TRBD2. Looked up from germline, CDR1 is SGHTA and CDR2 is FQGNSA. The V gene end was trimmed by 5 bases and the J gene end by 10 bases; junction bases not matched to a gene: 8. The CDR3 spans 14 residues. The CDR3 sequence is CASSTTSGASEQFF. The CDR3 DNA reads TGTGCCAGCAGCACCACTAGCGGGGCATCGGAGCAGTTCTTC.

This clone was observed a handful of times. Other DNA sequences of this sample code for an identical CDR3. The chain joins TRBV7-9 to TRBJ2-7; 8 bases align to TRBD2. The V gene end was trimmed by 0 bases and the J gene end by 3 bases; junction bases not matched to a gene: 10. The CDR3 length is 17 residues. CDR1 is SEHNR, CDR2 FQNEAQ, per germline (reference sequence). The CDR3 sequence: CASSLAGPRTSHYEQYF. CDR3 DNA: TGTGCCAGCAGCTTAGCGGGCCCCCGGACTAGCCACTACGAGCAGTACTTC.

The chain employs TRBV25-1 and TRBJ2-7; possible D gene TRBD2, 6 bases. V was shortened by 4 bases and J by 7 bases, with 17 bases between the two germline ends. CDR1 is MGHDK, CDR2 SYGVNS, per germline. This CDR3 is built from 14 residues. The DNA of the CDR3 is TGTGCCAGCAGTGGGAGGGGCCACGCGGTAGAGCAGTACTTC. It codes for CASSGRGHAVEQYF.

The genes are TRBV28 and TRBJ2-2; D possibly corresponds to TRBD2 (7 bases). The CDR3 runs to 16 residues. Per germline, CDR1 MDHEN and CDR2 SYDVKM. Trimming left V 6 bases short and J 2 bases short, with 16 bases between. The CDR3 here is CASRLAGAQNTGELFF. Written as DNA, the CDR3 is TGTGCCAGCAGACTTGCGGGGGCTCAAAACACCGGGGAGCTGTTTTTT.

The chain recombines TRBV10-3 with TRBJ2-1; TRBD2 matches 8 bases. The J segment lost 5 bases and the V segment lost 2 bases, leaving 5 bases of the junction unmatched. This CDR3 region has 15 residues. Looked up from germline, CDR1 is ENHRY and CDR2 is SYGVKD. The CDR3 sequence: CAISEQTSVDNEQFF. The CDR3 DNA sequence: TGTGCCATCAGTGAGCAGACTAGCGTTGACAATGAGCAGTTCTTC.

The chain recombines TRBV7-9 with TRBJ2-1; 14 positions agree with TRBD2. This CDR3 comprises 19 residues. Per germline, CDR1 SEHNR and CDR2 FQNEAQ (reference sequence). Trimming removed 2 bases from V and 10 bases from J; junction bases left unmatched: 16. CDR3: CASSLYRGTGLAGVNEQFF. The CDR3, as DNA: TGTGCCAGCAGCTTATACAGGGGGACGGGACTAGCGGGAGTTAACGAGCAGTTCTTC.

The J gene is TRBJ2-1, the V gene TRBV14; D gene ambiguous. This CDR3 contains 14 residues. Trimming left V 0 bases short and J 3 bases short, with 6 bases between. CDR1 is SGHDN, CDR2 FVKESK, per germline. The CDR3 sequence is CASSQEANYNEQFF. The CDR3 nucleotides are TGTGCCAGCAGCCAAGAGGCCAACTACAATGAGCAGTTCTTC.